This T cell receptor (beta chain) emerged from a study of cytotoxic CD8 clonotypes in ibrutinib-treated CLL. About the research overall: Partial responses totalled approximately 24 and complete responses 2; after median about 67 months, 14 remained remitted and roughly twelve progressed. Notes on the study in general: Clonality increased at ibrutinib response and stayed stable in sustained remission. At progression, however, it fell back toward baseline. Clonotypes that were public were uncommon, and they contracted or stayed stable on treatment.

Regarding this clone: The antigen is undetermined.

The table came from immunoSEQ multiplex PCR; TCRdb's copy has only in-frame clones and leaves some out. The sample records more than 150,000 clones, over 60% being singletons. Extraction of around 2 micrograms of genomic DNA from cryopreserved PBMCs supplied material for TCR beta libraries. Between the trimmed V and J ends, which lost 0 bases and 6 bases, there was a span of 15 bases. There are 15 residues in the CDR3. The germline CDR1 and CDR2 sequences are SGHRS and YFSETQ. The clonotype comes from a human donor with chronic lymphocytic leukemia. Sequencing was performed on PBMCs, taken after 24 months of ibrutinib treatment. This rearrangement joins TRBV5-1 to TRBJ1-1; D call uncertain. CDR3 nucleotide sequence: TGCGCCAGCAGCTTGGCCGGGGTACGAACCGCTGAAGCTTTCTTT. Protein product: CASSLAGVRTAEAFF.